Each of the 3 T cell receptor beta chains below was sequenced from the same sample in a study of blood T cells in healthy people across ages. Through a sample-barcoded 5' primer and a J-beta primer mix, a second PCR was run for roughly 6 to 12 cycles. MiXCR, applied by TCRdb to the 5' RACE reads, yields one record per CDR3 protein. The sample yields 800,000 or so distinct CDR3 sequences, more than 35% seen once. Input material: blood. Receptors were obtained from a man aged 80 or over in good health.

This clonotype came up a few times. The chain is built from TRBV30 and TRBJ2-1; tentatively, D is TRBD1 (7 bases). Trimming cost V 2 bases and J 7 bases, with 15 bases left between them. This CDR3 is 14 amino acids long. Germline CDR1 is GTSNPN and CDR2 is SVGIG (reference sequence). CDR3 sequence: CAWSTGEAGNEQFF. The CDR3 DNA sequence: TGTGCCTGGAGTACAGGGGAGGCAGGTAATGAGCAGTTCTTC.

This clonotype was seen more than once but under ten times. The genes are TRBV20-1 and TRBJ2-7; tentative D call: TRBD1 (6 bases). Germline CDR1 DFQATT, CDR2 SNEGSKA (reference sequence). This CDR3 contains 15 residues. Between the trimmed V and J ends, which lost 0 bases and 3 bases, there was a span of 15 bases. The CDR3 DNA sequence: TGCAGTGCTAGAGATGGGGGCCCGGGGCTCTACGAGCAGTACTTC. This sequence encodes CSARDGGPGLYEQYF.

The gene calls are TRBV6-5 and TRBJ2-1; D might be TRBD1 or TRBD2, each matching 7 bases. V was pared by 6 bases and J by 4 bases, with 16 bases between. Germline CDR1 MNHEY, CDR2 SVGAGI. This CDR3 region has 15 residues. The CDR3 bases are TGTGCCAGCAGAATACAGGGGAGGGCTTACAATGAGCAGTTCTTC. It yields the protein CASRIQGRAYNEQFF.